Below are 27 T cell receptor beta chains sequenced from a single sample in a study of cytomegalovirus exposure and HLA in healthy donors. The PCR was carried out with 60 Vbeta primers and 13 Jbeta primers. Profiling relied on immunoSEQ multiplex PCR, and the TCRdb table lists in-frame clones only, not all of them. Here the sample spans 110,000 or so clones, over 55% being singletons. The material sequenced was PBMCs. The receptors derive from a young man in good health and CMV-seropositive.

V gene TRBV18 combines with J gene TRBJ1-5; TRBD1 aligns across 7 bases. The CDR3 loop spans 15 amino acids. J gave up 7 bases and V 1 base, and 7 bases lay outside the gene matches. Germline-derived CDR1 and CDR2 are KGHSH and LQKENI. DNA of the CDR3: TGTGCCAGCTCACCACAACAGGGGTCGGACCAGCCCCAGCATTTT. It is translated as CASSPQQGSDQPQHF.

The chain is built from TRBV5-6 and TRBJ2-7; 9 bases agree with TRBD1. Looked up from germline, CDR1 is SGHDT and CDR2 is YYEEEE. Trimming took 2 bases from V and 4 from J; bases not matched to a gene: 7. The CDR3 contains 15 residues. This chain's CDR3 is CASSFPGTGLYEQYF. The CDR3 DNA is TGTGCCAGCAGCTTCCCCGGGACAGGGTTATACGAGCAGTACTTC.

J is TRBJ1-2 and V is TRBV27; 7 bases match TRBD1. CDR1 and CDR2 (germline): MNHEY, SMNVEV (reference sequence). The CDR3 has 13 residues. Trimming cost V 5 bases and J 4 bases; bases outside gene matches: 4. Here the CDR3 reads CASSPRGVYGYTF. In DNA form, the CDR3 reads TGTGCCAGCAGTCCCAGGGGGGTCTATGGCTACACCTTC.

This clone was seen only once. The rearrangement joins TRBV6-6 to TRBJ2-5; 9 nucleotides agree with TRBD1. Germline V gives CDR1 MNHNY, CDR2 SVGAGI (reference sequence). The CDR3 totals 14 residues. Trimming took 6 bases from V and 5 from J; bases not matched to a gene: 7. The CDR3: CASRRDRARETQYF. DNA for the CDR3: TGTGCCAGCAGGCGGGACAGGGCACGGGAGACCCAGTACTTC.

CDR3 nucleotide sequence: TGCGCCAGCAGCCTCCGGACAGGGGTCACCGGGGAGCTGTTTTTT. Protein: CASSLRTGVTGELFF. This rearrangement joins TRBV5-1 to TRBJ2-2; 9 nucleotides agree with TRBD1. CDR1 is SGHRS, CDR2 YFSETQ, per germline. V shed 4 bases and J 4 bases; nucleotides not matched to a gene: 5. The CDR3 runs to 15 residues.

This chain connects TRBV27 to TRBJ2-2; 7 positions match TRBD2. This CDR3 is 14 amino acids long. The V segment lost 4 bases and the J segment 7 bases; nucleotides outside the gene matches: 6. CDR1 and CDR2 (germline): MNHEY, SMNVEV (reference sequence). Written as DNA, the CDR3 is TGTGCCAGCAGTTGGGGGGAGGGTGGCGGGGAGCTGTTTTTT. Translated, it gives CASSWGEGGGELFF.

With regard to this clone: The junction departs from germline at one end; a sequencing error may be responsible. The genes are TRBV7-9 and TRBJ1-3; a possible D gene is TRBD1 (5 bases). Per germline, CDR1 SEHNR and CDR2 FQNEAQ (reference sequence). The CDR3 spans 16 residues. The CDR3 here is CSSSFGATSSGNTIYF. For the CDR3, the DNA is TGTTCCAGCAGCTTTGGGGCTACGAGCTCTGGAAACACCATATATTTT.

The chain combines TRBV11-2 with TRBJ2-1, with a possible D match to TRBD2 (6 bases). Trimming shortened V by 4 bases and J by 2 bases, and 9 bases separated the two germline ends. Per the germline V gene, CDR1 is SGHAT and CDR2 is FQNNGV. This CDR3 has 14 amino acids. The CDR3 region has the DNA TGTGCCAGCAGCTCCCCGGGGGCCTACAATGAGCAGTTCTTC. Protein product: CASSSPGAYNEQFF.

This chain links TRBV5-1 with TRBJ2-3; D is ambiguous. V lost 1 base and J lost 0, with 6 bases in between. In germline, CDR1 is SGHRS, CDR2 YFSETQ. The CDR3 is 14 residues long. In DNA, the CDR3 is TGCGCCAGCAGCTTGCAGATTAGCACAGATACGCAGTATTTT. Protein sequence: CASSLQISTDTQYF.

This clone was recorded once. The genes are TRBV5-6 and TRBJ2-2; 10 nucleotides agree with TRBD2. Germline CDR1 SGHDT, CDR2 YYEEEE. This CDR3 is 14 amino acids long. V was pared by 4 bases and J by 5 bases, with 2 bases of the junction left unmatched. CDR3 sequence: CASSTAGGTGELFF. In nucleotides, the CDR3 is TGTGCCAGCAGCACAGCGGGGGGGACCGGGGAGCTGTTTTTT. The variable domain in full, completed from reference TRBV5-6 and TRBJ2-2, reads DAGVTQSPTHLIKTRGQQVTLRCSPKSGHDTVSWYQQALGQGPQFIFQYYEEEERQRGNFPDRFSGHQFPNYSSELNVNALLLGDSALYLCASSTAGGTGELFFGEGSRLTVL.

The J gene is TRBJ2-3, the V gene TRBV9, with unresolved D. Germline V gene lookup returns CDR1 SGDLS and CDR2 YYNGEE. The CDR3 contains 13 residues. The ends were cut back, 0 bases at V and 8 bases at J, with 10 bases in the middle. The CDR3 DNA is TGTGCCAGCAGCGTAGACCCGTCGGGTACGCAGTATTTT. It translates to CASSVDPSGTQYF.

This chain connects TRBV6-5 to TRBJ1-6, with D perhaps TRBD1 (5 bases). CDR1 MNHEY and CDR2 SVGAGI come from the germline V gene. The CDR3 totals 14 residues. V lost 6 bases to trimming and J lost 7 bases, with 13 bases between them. For the CDR3, the DNA is TGTGCCAGCAGCCAGTCCGGGGGGAATTCACCCCTCCACTTT. It is translated as CASSQSGGNSPLHF.

The rearrangement uses TRBV29-1 and TRBJ2-1; TRBD2 matches 9 bases. The junction had 9 bases not matched to a gene; V was cut back by 3 bases and J by 0 bases. Per germline, CDR1 SQVTM and CDR2 ANQGSEA. This CDR3 is built from 17 residues. This CDR3 is CSVERALAGSSYNEQFF. DNA for the CDR3: TGCAGCGTTGAGCGGGCGCTAGCGGGGAGCTCCTACAATGAGCAGTTCTTC.

The rearrangement joins TRBV9 to TRBJ1-2; the match to TRBD1 covers 7 bases. The CDR3 spans 16 residues. Germline CDR1 is SGDLS and CDR2 is YYNGEE. Trimming cost V 3 bases and J 4 bases; bases outside gene matches: 12. In DNA form, the CDR3 reads TGTGCCAGCAGCGACCTACACCGAAACAGGGGCTATGGCTACACCTTC. Translation: CASSDLHRNRGYGYTF.

V is TRBV5-1 and J is TRBJ2-2; 9 nucleotides match TRBD1. V lost 4 bases and J lost 5; bases outside the gene matches: 18. The length of the CDR3 is 19 residues. Per the germline V gene, CDR1 is SGHRS and CDR2 is YFSETQ. In nucleotides, the CDR3 is TGCGCCAGCAGCCTGAGGACAGGGGTGACTTCCTCGGGAACCGGGGAGCTGTTTTTT. This encodes CASSLRTGVTSSGTGELFF.

V gene TRBV7-9 combines with J gene TRBJ2-1; 9 bases are a match to TRBD1. The CDR3 is 13 residues long. Germline V gene sequence: CDR1 SEHNR, CDR2 FQNEAQ (reference sequence). The J segment lost 10 bases and the V segment lost 2 bases, leaving 3 bases of the junction unmatched. In nucleotides, the CDR3 is TGTGCCAGCAGCTTAAGGGGGACAGGGGAGCAGTTCTTC. It encodes CASSLRGTGEQFF.

The chain has TRBV18 and TRBJ1-2; 9 bases line up with TRBD1. The CDR3 extends over 13 amino acids. Trimming cost V 4 bases and J 4 bases; bases outside gene matches: 1. CDR1 KGHSH and CDR2 LQKENI come from the germline V gene. The DNA for the CDR3 is TGTGCCAGCTCACGACAGGGGGGCTATGGCTACACCTTC. It specifies CASSRQGGYGYTF.

The J gene is TRBJ2-1, the V gene TRBV9; 11 bases fit TRBD2. Trimming cost V 6 bases and J 8 bases; bases outside gene matches: 7. The CDR3 covers 14 residues. CDR1 is SGDLS and CDR2 is YYNGEE in the germline V gene. The CDR3 DNA is TGTGCCAGCAACCTAGCGGGGGGCCTGGATGAGCAGTTCTTC. Encoded protein: CASNLAGGLDEQFF.

The V gene is TRBV11-3, the J gene TRBJ1-2; D is ambiguous. The V and J ends lost 0 bases and 8 bases respectively, with 10 bases between them. CDR1 SGHNT and CDR2 YENEEA come from the germline V gene. The CDR3 sequence is 13 residues long. CDR3: CASSLDTGLGYTF. Written as DNA, the CDR3 is TGTGCCAGCAGCTTAGATACCGGGTTGGGCTACACCTTC.

This clone was observed a few times. J is TRBJ1-5 and V is TRBV6-1; D is unclear. The germline CDR1 and CDR2 sequences are MNHNS and SASEGT. This CDR3 spans 13 amino acids. Trimming took 2 bases from V and 0 from J, leaving 2 bases between them. The CDR3 DNA sequence: TGTGCCAGCAGTGAACGTAGCAATCAGCCCCAGCATTTT. It encodes CASSERSNQPQHF.

The J gene is TRBJ2-1, the V gene TRBV7-6, with 10 bases identical to TRBD1. After removal of 5 bases from V and 9 bases from J, the junction contained 7 bases not matched to a gene. The CDR3 is made up of 14 amino acids. CDR1 is SGHVS, CDR2 FNYEAQ, per germline. The CDR3 bases are TGTGCCAGCAGCAGACAGGGGGCGCAGAGTGAGCAGTTCTTC. Amino acids: CASSRQGAQSEQFF.

The chain couples TRBV11-2 to TRBJ2-4, with TRBD1 as a possible D gene (6 bases). The CDR3 spans 12 residues. V was clipped by 4 bases and J by 8 bases, with 9 bases between them. The germline CDR1 and CDR2 sequences are SGHAT and FQNNGV. CDR3 nucleotide sequence: TGTGCCAGCAGCTCCAGGGGAGACATTCAGTACTTC. As protein: CASSSRGDIQYF.

The J gene is TRBJ2-1, the V gene TRBV6-1, with 9 nucleotides matching TRBD1. CDR1 MNHNS and CDR2 SASEGT come from the germline V gene. The J segment lost 5 bases and the V segment lost 6 bases, leaving 8 bases of the junction unmatched. The CDR3 runs 15 residues. CDR3 amino acids: CASSLGQGRNNEQFF. CDR3 sequence (DNA): TGTGCCAGCAGCTTGGGACAGGGAAGGAACAATGAGCAGTTCTTC.

The chain recombines TRBV19 with TRBJ2-4; TRBD1 is a possible D gene (6 bases). The germline V gene has CDR1 LNHDA and CDR2 SQIVND (reference sequence). The V end lost 3 bases, the J end lost 1 base, and 13 bases lay between the germline ends. CDR3 length equals 16 residues. This chain's CDR3 is CASSIGLRGAKNIQYF. DNA for the CDR3: TGTGCCAGTAGTATCGGGTTGAGGGGGGCCAAAAACATTCAGTACTTC.

CDR3 sequence (DNA): TGTGCCATCAGAACAGGGGGCGATTCACCCCTCCACTTT. Protein product: CAIRTGGDSPLHF. This sequence joins TRBV10-3 and TRBJ1-6, with 9 nucleotides matching TRBD1. Germline assignment: CDR1 ENHRY and CDR2 SYGVKD. Trimming removed 6 bases from V and 8 bases from J; junction bases left unmatched: 2. This CDR3 has 13 amino acids.

This chain connects TRBV6-1 to TRBJ1-2; D may be TRBD1 (6 bases). CDR1 MNHNS and CDR2 SASEGT come from the germline V gene. The length of the CDR3 is 13 residues. Trimming removed 4 bases from V and 4 bases from J, with 10 bases in between. The CDR3 is CASSVSRGYGYTF. The CDR3 DNA follows: TGTGCCAGCAGTGTTAGCAGGGGCTATGGCTACACCTTC.

The CDR3: CASSYQTGLETQYF. The CDR3 DNA is TGTGCCAGCAGTTACCAAACAGGGCTGGAGACCCAGTACTTC. The V gene is TRBV6-5, the J gene TRBJ2-5; a possible D gene is TRBD1 (6 bases). Germline V gene data show CDR1 as MNHEY and CDR2 as SVGAGI. The CDR3 is 14 residues long. Trimming removed 2 bases from V and 5 bases from J, with 12 bases in between.